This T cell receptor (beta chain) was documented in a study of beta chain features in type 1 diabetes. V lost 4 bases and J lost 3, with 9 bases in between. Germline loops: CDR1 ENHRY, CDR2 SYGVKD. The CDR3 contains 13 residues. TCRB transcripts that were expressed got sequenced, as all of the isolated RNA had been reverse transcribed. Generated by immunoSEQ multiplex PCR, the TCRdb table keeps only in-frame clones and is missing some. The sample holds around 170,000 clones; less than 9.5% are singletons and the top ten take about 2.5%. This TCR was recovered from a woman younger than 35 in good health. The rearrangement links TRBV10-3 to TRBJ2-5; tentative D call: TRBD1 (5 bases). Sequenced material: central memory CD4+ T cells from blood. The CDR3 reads CAISGTDKETQYF. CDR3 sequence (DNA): TGTGCCATCAGTGGGACGGACAAAGAGACCCAGTACTTC.